This T cell receptor (beta chain) was identified during a study of identical twins. Broader study findings: Within beta out-of-frame sequences, the excess sharing observed between twins was weaker.

cDNA carried unique molecular identifiers, and a universal primer site was added by template switching. TCRdb redid the calling of the 5' RACE reads with MiXCR, one entry per CDR3 protein. The table shows about 500,000 distinct CDR3 sequences, with 14% occurring only once. The V segment lost 3 bases and the J segment 2 bases; nucleotides outside the gene matches: 4. Per germline, CDR1 DFQATT and CDR2 SNEGSKA (reference sequence). CDR3 length: 14 residues. Concerning this clonotype itself: Its antigen is undetermined.

This sample was shared with a second study, whose subject was yellow fever vaccine responses in identical twins.

The receptor was isolated from a woman between 18 and 30 years old in good health. The V and J genes are TRBV20-1 and TRBJ1-5, with 7 nucleotides matching TRBD1. Sequenced sample: CD4+ T cells sorted from blood. The CDR3 is CSASEGAGNQPQHF. CDR3 nucleotide sequence: TGCAGTGCTAGTGAGGGGGCTGGCAATCAGCCCCAGCATTTT.